The present T cell receptor beta chain was sequenced within a study of cytomegalovirus exposure and HLA in healthy donors. Looking at the study overall: A previous analysis identified 90 million to 140 million unique TCR beta sequences derived from roughly 190 million T cells. Out of 398 genotyped donors, about 80% belonged to the Caucasian-associated ancestry cluster.

Study-level points and caveats: More clonal expansion characterized HLA-associated TCR beta chains than equally common others in a later analysis. It was taken for granted in presence/absence analyses that sequencing depth across donors was roughly uniform.

Amplification used 60 Vbeta primers and 13 Jbeta primers. Assay: immunoSEQ multiplex PCR; the TCRdb copy retains only in-frame clones and omits some. Of some 130,000 clones detected, approximately 80% appear once; the ten largest clones hold 1.5% to 2%. The CDR3 covers 17 residues. Germline CDR1 and CDR2: SGHVS and FNYEAQ. With 4 bases clipped from V and 8 bases from J, the junction kept 13 bases outside the gene matches. Turning to this clone: Its antigen remains unknown.

This sequence joins TRBV7-6 and TRBJ2-1; 11 positions match TRBD2. The TCR originated in a man aged 18 to 29 in good health and CMV-seronegative. Sequenced: PBMCs. The CDR3: CASSSEAIAGGRDEQFF. DNA for the CDR3: TGTGCCAGCAGCTCCGAGGCGATAGCGGGAGGGAGGGATGAGCAGTTCTTC.